A selection of T cell receptor beta chains follows, all from one sample in a study of blood T cell repertoires in COVID-19. TCRdb's table, derived via immunoSEQ multiplex PCR, lists solely in-frame clones and lacks some. The sample contains about 210,000 clones, about four fifths of which appear only once. Specimen: peripheral blood. The receptor source for this set is a woman in her 40s with active or convalescent COVID-19. Each CDR3 is given with its conserved first and last residue. The D gene is left open where the match is weak. Some rows mark clone size as missing; the rest say once, few, many or name a class of expanded clone.

J gene	clone size	D gene	V gene	CDR3 DNA	CDR3 protein
TRBJ2-7	-	-	TRBV7-2	TGTGCCAGCAGCTTAGCGGCAGGGACCTACGAGCAGTACTTC	CASSLAAGTYEQYF
TRBJ2-7	-	TRBD1	TRBV19	TGTGCCAGTAGTACCATGGGGACAGTGGGCGAGCAGTACTTC	CASSTMGTVGEQYF
TRBJ2-7	-	TRBD1	TRBV28	TGTGCCAGCACCTTATGGGCTTCCAGGGGGTACGAGCAGTACTTC	CASTLWASRGYEQYF
TRBJ2-2	-	TRBD2	TRBV24-1	TGTGCCACCAGGCGACTAGCTTCAACCGGGGAGCTGTTTTTT	CATRRLASTGELFF
TRBJ1-6	once	-	TRBV6-2/TRBV6-3	TGTGCCAGCAGTTACCTGGACGGGAGCTCCTATAATTCACCCCTCCACTTT	CASSYLDGSSYNSPLHF
TRBJ1-2	many	-	TRBV4-3	TGCGCCAGCAGCCAATCAGGGGATGGCTACACCTTC	CASSQSGDGYTF
TRBJ2-3	-	TRBD2	TRBV19	TGTGCCAGTAGTACGGGGGGGCGCACAGATACGCAGTATTTT	CASSTGGRTDTQYF
TRBJ1-1	once	-	TRBV3-1/TRBV3-2	TGTGCCAGCAGCCAAGCCCCCAATTTCCAGGGTAGAACTGAAGCTTTCTTT	CASSQAPNFQGRTEAFF
TRBJ2-7	-	TRBD1	TRBV4-3	TGCGCCAGCAGCCAAGTACACAGGGGGCGAGAGCAGTACTTC	CASSQVHRGREQYF
TRBJ2-1	-	-	TRBV6-2/TRBV6-3	TGTGCCAGCAGTTATCTCGGGGCCTACAATGAGCAGTTCTTC	CASSYLGAYNEQFF
TRBJ1-2	-	-	TRBV4-3	TGCGCCAGCAGCCAAGATTTACGGGAGGGTGGCTACACCTTC	CASSQDLREGGYTF
TRBJ1-2	few	-	TRBV4-1	TGCGCCAGCAGCCAAGATATGGGGGCTGCCTATGGCTACACCTTC	CASSQDMGAAYGYTF
TRBJ1-5	-	-	TRBV28	TGTGCCAGCAGTTCTACCCCCGATCAGCCCCAGCATTTT	CASSSTPDQPQHF
TRBJ1-2	-	TRBD1	TRBV15	TGTGCCACCAGCAGACTAATAGGGGGCAACTATGGCTACACCTTC	CATSRLIGGNYGYTF
TRBJ1-2	-	-	TRBV5-1	TGCGCCAGCAGCTTTGGGGGCGCCGACTATGGCTACACCTTC	CASSFGGADYGYTF